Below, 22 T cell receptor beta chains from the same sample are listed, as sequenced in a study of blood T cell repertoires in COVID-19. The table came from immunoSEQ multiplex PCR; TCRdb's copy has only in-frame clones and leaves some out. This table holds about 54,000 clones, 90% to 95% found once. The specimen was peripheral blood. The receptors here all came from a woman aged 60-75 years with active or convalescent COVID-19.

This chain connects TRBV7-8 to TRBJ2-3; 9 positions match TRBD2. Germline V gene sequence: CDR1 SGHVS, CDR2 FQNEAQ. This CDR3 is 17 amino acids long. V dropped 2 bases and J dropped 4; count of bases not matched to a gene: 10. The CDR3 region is CASSLSRRLAVSDTQYF. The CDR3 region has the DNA TGTGCCAGCAGCTTATCCCGAAGACTAGCGGTCTCAGATACGCAGTATTTT. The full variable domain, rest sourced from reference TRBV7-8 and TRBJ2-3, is GAGVSQSPRYKVAKRGQDVALRCDPISGHVSLFWYQQALGQGPEFLTYFQNEAQLDKSGLPSDRFFAERPEGSVSTLKIQRTQQEDSAVYLCASSLSRRLAVSDTQYFGPGTRLTVL.

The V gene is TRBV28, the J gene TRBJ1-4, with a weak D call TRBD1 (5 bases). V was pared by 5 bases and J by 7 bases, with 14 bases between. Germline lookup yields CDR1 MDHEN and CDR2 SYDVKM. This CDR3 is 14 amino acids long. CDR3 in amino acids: CASSLDTVIEKLFF. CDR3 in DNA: TGTGCCAGCAGTCTGGACACCGTAATTGAAAAACTGTTTTTT.

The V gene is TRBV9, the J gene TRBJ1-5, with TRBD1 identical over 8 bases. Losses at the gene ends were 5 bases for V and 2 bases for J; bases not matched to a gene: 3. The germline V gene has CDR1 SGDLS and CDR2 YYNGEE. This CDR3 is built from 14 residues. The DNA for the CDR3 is TGTGCCAGCAGTCCAGGGGGCGGCAATCAGCCCCAGCATTTT. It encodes CASSPGGGNQPQHF.

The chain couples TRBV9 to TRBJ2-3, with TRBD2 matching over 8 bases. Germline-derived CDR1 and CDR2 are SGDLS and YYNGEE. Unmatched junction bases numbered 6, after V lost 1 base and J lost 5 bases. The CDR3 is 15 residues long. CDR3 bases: TGTGCCAGCAGCGTACTAGCGGGCATGGGAGATACGCAGTATTTT. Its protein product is CASSVLAGMGDTQYF.

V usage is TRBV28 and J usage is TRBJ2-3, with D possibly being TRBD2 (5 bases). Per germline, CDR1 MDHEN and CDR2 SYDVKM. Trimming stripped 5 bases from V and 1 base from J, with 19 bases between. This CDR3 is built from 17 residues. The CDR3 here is CASSPPGIGIGTDTQYF. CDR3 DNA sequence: TGTGCCAGCAGTCCCCCGGGGATAGGGATCGGCACAGATACGCAGTATTTT.

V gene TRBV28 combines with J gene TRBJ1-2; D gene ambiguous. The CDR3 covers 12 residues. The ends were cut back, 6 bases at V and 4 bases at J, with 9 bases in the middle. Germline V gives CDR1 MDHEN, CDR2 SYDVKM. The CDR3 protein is CASSYRGYGYTF. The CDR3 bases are TGTGCCAGCAGCTACCGGGGCTATGGCTACACCTTC.

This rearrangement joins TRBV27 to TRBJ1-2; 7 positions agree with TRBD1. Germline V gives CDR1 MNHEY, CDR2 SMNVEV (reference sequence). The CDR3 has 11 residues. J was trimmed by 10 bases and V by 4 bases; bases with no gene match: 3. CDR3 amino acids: CASSSGQDYTF. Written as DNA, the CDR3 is TGTGCCAGCAGTTCAGGACAGGACTACACCTTC.

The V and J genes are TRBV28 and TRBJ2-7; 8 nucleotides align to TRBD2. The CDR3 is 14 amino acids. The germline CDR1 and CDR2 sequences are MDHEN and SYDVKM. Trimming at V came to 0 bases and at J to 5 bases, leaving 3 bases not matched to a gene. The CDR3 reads CASSLWGTRNEQYF. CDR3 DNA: TGTGCCAGCAGTTTATGGGGGACTAGAAACGAGCAGTACTTC.

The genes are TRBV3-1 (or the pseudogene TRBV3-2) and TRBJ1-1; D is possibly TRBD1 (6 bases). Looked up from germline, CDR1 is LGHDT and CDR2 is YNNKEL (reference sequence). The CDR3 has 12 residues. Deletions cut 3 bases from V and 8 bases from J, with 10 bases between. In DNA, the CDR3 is TGTGCCAGCAGCCAGGCGGACAGAGAAGCTTTCTTT. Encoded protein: CASSQADREAFF.

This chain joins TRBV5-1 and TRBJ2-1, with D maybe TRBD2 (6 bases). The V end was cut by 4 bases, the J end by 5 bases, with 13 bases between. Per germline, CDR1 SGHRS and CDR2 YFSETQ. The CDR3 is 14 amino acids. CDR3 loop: CASSLIGLNNEQFF. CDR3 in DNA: TGCGCCAGCAGCCTGATTGGACTAAACAATGAGCAGTTCTTC.

The CDR3 region is CASRPSAGDEQFF. DNA of the CDR3: TGTGCCAGCAGGCCGTCGGCGGGTGACGAGCAGTTCTTC. The chain joins TRBV6-5 to TRBJ2-1; the D gene is possibly TRBD2 (5 bases). V was pared by 6 bases and J by 10 bases, with 16 bases between. Per germline, CDR1 MNHEY and CDR2 SVGAGI. This CDR3 comprises 13 residues.

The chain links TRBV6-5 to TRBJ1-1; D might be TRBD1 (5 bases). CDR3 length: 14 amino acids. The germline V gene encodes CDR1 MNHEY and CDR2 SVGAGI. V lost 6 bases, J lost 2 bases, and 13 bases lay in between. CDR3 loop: CASRVPGGNTEAFF. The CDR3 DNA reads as TGTGCCAGCAGAGTTCCGGGGGGAAACACTGAAGCTTTCTTT.

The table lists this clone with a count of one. CDR3 coding DNA: TGTGCCAGCAGCCCGGGACAGAACTATGGCTACACCTTC. It translates to CASSPGQNYGYTF. V usage is TRBV7-9 and J usage is TRBJ1-2; TRBD1 matches at 7 bases. V gave up 5 bases and J gave up 2 bases; unmatched junction bases: 2. Per germline, CDR1 SEHNR and CDR2 FQNEAQ (reference sequence). This CDR3 region has 13 residues. Drawing the rest from reference TRBV7-9 and TRBJ1-2, the complete variable domain is DTGVSQNPRHKITKRGQNVTFRCDPISEHNRLYWYRQTLGQGPEFLTYFQNEAQLEKSRLLSDRFSAERPKGSFSTLEIQRTEQGDSAMYLCASSPGQNYGYTFGSGTRLTVV.

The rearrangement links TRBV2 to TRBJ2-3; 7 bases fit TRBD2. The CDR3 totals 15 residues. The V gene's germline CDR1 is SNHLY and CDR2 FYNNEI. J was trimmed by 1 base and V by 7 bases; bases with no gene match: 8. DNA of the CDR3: TGTGCCAGCACCCCAAGGGACTACGGCACAGATACGCAGTATTTT. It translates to CASTPRDYGTDTQYF. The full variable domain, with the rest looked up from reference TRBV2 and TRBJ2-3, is EPEVTQTPSHQVTQMGQEVILRCVPISNHLYFYWYRQILGQKVEFLVSFYNNEISEKSEIFDDQFSVERPDGSNFTLKIRSTKLEDSAMYFCASTPRDYGTDTQYFGPGTRLTVL.

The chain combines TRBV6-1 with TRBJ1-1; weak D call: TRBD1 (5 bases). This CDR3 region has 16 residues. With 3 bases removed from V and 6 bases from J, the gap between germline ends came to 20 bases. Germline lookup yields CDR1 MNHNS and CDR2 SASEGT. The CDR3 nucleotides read TGTGCCAGCAGTGAGAGGGGAGGCAGGAGTCGCCCTGAAGCTTTCTTT. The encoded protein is CASSERGGRSRPEAFF.

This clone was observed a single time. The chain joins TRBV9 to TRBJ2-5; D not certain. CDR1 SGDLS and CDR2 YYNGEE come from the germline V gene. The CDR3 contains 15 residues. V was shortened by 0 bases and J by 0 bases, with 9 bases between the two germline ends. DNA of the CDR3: TGTGCCAGCAGCGTAGGGGCAGGCAACCAAGAGACCCAGTACTTC. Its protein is CASSVGAGNQETQYF. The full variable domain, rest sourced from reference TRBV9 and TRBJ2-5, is DSGVTQTPKHLITATGQRVTLRCSPRSGDLSVYWYQQSLDQGLQFLIQYYNGEERAKGNILERFSAQQFPDLHSELNLSSLELGDSALYFCASSVGAGNQETQYFGPGTRLLVL.

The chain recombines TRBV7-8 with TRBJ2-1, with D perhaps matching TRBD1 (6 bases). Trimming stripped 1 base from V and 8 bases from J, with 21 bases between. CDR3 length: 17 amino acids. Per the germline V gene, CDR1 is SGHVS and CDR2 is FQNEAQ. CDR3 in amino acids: CASSLGAGTLIPHEQFF. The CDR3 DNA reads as TGTGCCAGCAGCTTAGGGGCCGGGACACTTATTCCCCATGAGCAGTTCTTC.

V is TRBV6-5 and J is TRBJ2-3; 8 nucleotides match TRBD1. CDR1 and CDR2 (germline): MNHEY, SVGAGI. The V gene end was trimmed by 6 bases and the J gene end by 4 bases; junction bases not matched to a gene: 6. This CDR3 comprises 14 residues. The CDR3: CASRNGQGPDTQYF. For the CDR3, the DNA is TGTGCCAGCAGGAACGGACAGGGACCAGATACGCAGTATTTT.

CDR3 sequence: CASSLGGQGDQPQHF. In DNA, the CDR3 is TGCGCCAGCAGCTTGGGGGGACAGGGAGACCAGCCCCAGCATTTT. The chain has TRBV5-1 and TRBJ1-5, with 9 bases matching TRBD1. Per germline, CDR1 SGHRS and CDR2 YFSETQ. With V trimmed by 0 bases and J by 7 bases, 5 bases remained unmatched. This CDR3 region has 15 residues.

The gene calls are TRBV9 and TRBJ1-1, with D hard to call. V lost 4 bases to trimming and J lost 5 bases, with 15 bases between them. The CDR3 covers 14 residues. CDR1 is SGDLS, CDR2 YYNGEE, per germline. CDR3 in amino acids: CASSLNGGGTEAFF. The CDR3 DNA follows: TGTGCCAGCAGCCTTAACGGAGGAGGGACTGAAGCTTTCTTT.

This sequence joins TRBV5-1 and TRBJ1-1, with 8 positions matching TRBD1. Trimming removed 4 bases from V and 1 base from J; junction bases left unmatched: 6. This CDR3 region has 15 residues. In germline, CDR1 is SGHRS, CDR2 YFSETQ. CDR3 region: CASSLPGTGNTEAFF. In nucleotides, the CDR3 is TGCGCCAGCAGCCTCCCCGGGACAGGGAACACTGAAGCTTTCTTT.

CDR3 nucleotide sequence: TGTGCCAGCACCCCCTGGGGGGGGGCAGATACGCAGTATTTT. This translates into CASTPWGGADTQYF. V is TRBV28 and J is TRBJ2-3; 7 positions match TRBD2. The germline CDR1 and CDR2 sequences are MDHEN and SYDVKM. The CDR3 extends over 14 amino acids. V lost 7 bases to trimming and J lost 4 bases; unmatched junction nucleotides: 8.